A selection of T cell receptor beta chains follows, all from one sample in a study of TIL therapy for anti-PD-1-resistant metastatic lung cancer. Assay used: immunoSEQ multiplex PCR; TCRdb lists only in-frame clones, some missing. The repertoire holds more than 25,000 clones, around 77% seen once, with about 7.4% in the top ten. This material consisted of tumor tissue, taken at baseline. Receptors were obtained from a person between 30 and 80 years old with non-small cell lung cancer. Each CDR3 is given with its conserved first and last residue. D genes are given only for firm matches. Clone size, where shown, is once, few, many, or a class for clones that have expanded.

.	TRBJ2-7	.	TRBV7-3	TGTGCCAGCAGCTCCTTAGCGAGCTCCTACGAGCAGTACTTC	CASSSLASSYEQYF
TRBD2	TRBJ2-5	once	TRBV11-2	TGCGCCAGCAGCTACAGCGGGGACCAGGACCAGCACTTC	CASSYSGDQDQHF
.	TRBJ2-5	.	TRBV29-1	TGCAGCGCCGGGGGCGGCAGGGGGGGGCGGGGCCAAGAGACCCAGTACTTC	CSAGGGRGGRGQETQYF
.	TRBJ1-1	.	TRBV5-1	TGCGCCAGCACCTGGACAGCAAACACTGAAGCTTTCTTT	CASTWTANTEAFF
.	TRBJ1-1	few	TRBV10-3	TGTGCCATCCGGTGGGATCCCAACACTGAAGCTTTCTTT	CAIRWDPNTEAFF
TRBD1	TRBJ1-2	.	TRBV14	TGTGCCAGCAGCCCGACAGGGACCTATGGCTACACCTTC	CASSPTGTYGYTF
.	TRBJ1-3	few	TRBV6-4	TGTGCCAGCAGTCGATTAGACGGAACTGGAAACACCATATATTTT	CASSRLDGTGNTIYF
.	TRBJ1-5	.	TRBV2	TGTGCCACCCATCGGGATAGCAATCAGCCCCAGCATTTT	CATHRDSNQPQHF
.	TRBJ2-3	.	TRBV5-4	TGTGCCAGCAGCTCAGGGACGGGCGGGCTAAGCACAGATACGCAGTATTTT	CASSSGTGGLSTDTQYF
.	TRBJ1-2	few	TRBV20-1	TGCAGTGCGGAGGGGCAGGACGTCTGCACCTTC	CSAEGQDVCTF
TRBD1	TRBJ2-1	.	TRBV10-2	TGCGCCAGCAGTCCGGGACAGGGACTCGATGAGCAGTTCTTC	CASSPGQGLDEQFF
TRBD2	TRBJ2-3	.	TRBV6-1	TGTGCCAGCAGTACTAGCGGCGCTAGCACAGATACGCAGTATTTT	CASSTSGASTDTQYF
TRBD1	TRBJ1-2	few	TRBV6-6	TGTGCCAGCAGTCACGGGACAGGAAACTATGGCTACACCTTC	CASSHGTGNYGYTF
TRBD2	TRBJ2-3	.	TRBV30	TGTGCCTGGACGACGCGGGGGGATACGCAGTATTTT	CAWTTRGDTQYF
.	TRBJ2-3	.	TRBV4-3	TGCGCCAGCAGCCTCAGGGGGGGGACCACAGATACGCAGTATTTT	CASSLRGGTTDTQYF
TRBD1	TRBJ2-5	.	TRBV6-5	TGTGCCAGCAGTCTTAATTGGGACAGACAAGAGACCCAGTACTTC	CASSLNWDRQETQYF
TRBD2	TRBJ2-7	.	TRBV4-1	TGCGCCAGCAGCCAAGAAGGGGCTAGCGGGAAGCAGTACTTC	CASSQEGASGKQYF
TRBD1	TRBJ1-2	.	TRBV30	TGTGCCTGGGACAGGGTTAACTATGGCTACACCTTC	CAWDRVNYGYTF
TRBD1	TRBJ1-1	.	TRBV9	TGTGCCAGCAGCCCCGGGACAGCCCCCGCTGAAGCTTTCTTT	CASSPGTAPAEAFF
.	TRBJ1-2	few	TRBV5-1	TGCGCCAGCAGCATACGACAGGATTCAATTGGCTACACCTTC	CASSIRQDSIGYTF
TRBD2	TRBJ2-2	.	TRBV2	TGTGCCAGCACTGAACAGCGGGGCGGAACCGGGGAGCTGTTTTTT	CASTEQRGGTGELFF
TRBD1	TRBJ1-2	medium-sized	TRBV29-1	TGCAGCGTTGAAGATCCCGGACAGGGACTCTTAGTCTCGGGCTACACCTTC	CSVEDPGQGLLVSGYTF
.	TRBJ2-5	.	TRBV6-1	TGTGCCAGCAGTGTGGCCGGGGGTTCGCAAGAGACCCAGTACTTC	CASSVAGGSQETQYF
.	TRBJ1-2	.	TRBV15	TGTGCCACCAGCAGAGACGGGAGCTATGGCTACACCTTC	CATSRDGSYGYTF
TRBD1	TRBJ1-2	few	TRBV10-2	TGCGCCAGCAGTACGACAGGGTTATATGGCTACACCTTC	CASSTTGLYGYTF
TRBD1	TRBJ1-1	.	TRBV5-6	TGTGCCAGCAGCTTGGGACCGACAGGGGCTGAAGCTTTCTTT	CASSLGPTGAEAFF
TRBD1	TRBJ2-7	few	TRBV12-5	TGTGCTAGTGGTGGGACAGGGGCTGTTGAGCAGTACTTC	CASGGTGAVEQYF
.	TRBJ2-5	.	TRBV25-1	TGTGCCAGCAGTGAATTAGGGGACGGGCAGCAAGAGACCCAGTACTTC	CASSELGDGQQETQYF
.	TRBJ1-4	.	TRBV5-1	TGCGCCAGCAGCTCCTCGACAGTGCGGCGAGAAAAACTGTTTTTT	CASSSSTVRREKLFF
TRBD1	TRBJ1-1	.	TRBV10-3	TGTGCCATCAGCAACGACAGGGCTTGGAGAACTGAAGCTTTCTTT	CAISNDRAWRTEAFF
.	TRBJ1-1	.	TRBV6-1	TGTGCCACACACTGGAACCCCGACTTGGGCACTGAAGCTTTCTTT	CATHWNPDLGTEAFF
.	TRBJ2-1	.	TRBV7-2	TGTGCCAGCACCCAAGCACTTGAGCAGTTCTTC	CASTQALEQFF
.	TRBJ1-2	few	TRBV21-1	TGTGCCAGCCGACGTACCGGCTACACCTTC	CASRRTGYTF
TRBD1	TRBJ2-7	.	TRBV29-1	TGCGGCGTTGAAGTTTGGGGGACAGGGACCTACGAGCAGTACTTC	CGVEVWGTGTYEQYF
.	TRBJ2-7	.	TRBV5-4	TGTGCCAGCAGCGCTGGGACTGATCGCTCCTACGAGCAGTACTTC	CASSAGTDRSYEQYF
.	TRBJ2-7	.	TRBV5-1	TGCGCCAGCAGCTTGGAGGGAACCTACGAGCAGTACTTC	CASSLEGTYEQYF
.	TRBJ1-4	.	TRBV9	TGTGCCAGCAGCGTTTTCGACAGAAATGAAAAACTGTTTTTT	CASSVFDRNEKLFF
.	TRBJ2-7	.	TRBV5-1	TGCGCCAGCAGCTGGGGGGACTCTGCCTACGAGCAGTACTTC	CASSWGDSAYEQYF
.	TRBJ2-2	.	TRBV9	TGTGCCAGCAGCGTAGCTCTCCGGGGGGAGCTGTTTTTT	CASSVALRGELFF
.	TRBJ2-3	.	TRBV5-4	TGTGCCAGCAGCTTGGAGACATACAGCACAGATACGCAGTATTTT	CASSLETYSTDTQYF
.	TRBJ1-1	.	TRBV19	TGTGCCAGTACGGGACTGCTGAACACTGAAGCTTTCTTT	CASTGLLNTEAFF
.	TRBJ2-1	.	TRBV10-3	TGTGCCATCAGTGATGGGCCTAGCGCATACAATGAGCAGTTCTTC	CAISDGPSAYNEQFF
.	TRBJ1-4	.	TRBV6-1	TGTGCCAGCAGTATGACCCCTGTGCCTAATGAAAAACTGTTTTTT	CASSMTPVPNEKLFF
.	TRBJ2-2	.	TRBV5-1	TGCGCCAGCAGCGAGGACAGGGAGGGGCCCGGGGAGCTGTTTTTT	CASSEDREGPGELFF
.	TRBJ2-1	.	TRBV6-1	TGTGCCAGCCAATATAATGAGCAGTTCTTC	CASQYNEQFF
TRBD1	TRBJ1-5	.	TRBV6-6	TGTGCCAGCAGTACAGGGGGCACTCAGCCCCAGCATTTT	CASSTGGTQPQHF
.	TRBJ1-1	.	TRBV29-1	TGCAGCGTTGCGCCTACAGTTGAAGCTTTCTTT	CSVAPTVEAFF
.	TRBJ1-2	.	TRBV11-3	TGTGCCAGCAGTTTTAGAGGGGGAGGCTATGGCTACACCTTC	CASSFRGGGYGYTF
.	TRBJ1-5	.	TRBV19	TGTGCCAGTACCCCCCCGGACCTCGGGGGTGGCAATCAGCCCCAGCATTTT	CASTPPDLGGGNQPQHF
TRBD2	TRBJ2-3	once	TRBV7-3	TGTGCCAGCAGCCCCGGACTAGATGAAAGCACAGATACGCAGTATTTT	CASSPGLDESTDTQYF
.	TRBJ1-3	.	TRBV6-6	TGTGCCAGCCGGGACTCCCAAAGATCCTCTGGAAACACCATATATTTT	CASRDSQRSSGNTIYF
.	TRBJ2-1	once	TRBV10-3	TGTGCCATCAGTAAAATTGGAAGCTCCTACAATGAGCAGTTCTTC	CAISKIGSSYNEQFF
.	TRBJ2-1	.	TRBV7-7	TGTGCTAGCAGCGACCCCGCTTCTTACAATGAGCAGTTCTTC	CASSDPASYNEQFF
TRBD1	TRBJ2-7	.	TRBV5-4	TGTGCCAGCAGCTTGGCCGGGACAGGGGGCAACGAGCAGTACTTC	CASSLAGTGGNEQYF